The rows below give T cell receptor beta chains drawn from one sample of a study of CD8 T cells in ankylosing spondylitis. TCRdb passed the 5' RACE reads through MiXCR, listing each CDR3 protein once. The sample holds 310,000 or so distinct CDR3 sequences, about 19% seen once. The material sequenced was blood, either unsorted or a sorted T cell fraction (not recorded which). The receptors originated from a male donor with ankylosing spondylitis or in good health (not recorded which). CDR3s include the opening cysteine and the closing phenylalanine or tryptophan. The D gene is left open where the match is weak. Clone size appears in some rows only: once, few, many, or a class for an expanded clone.

TRBJ1-1 | NA | NA | 13 | TRBV29-1 | TGCAGCGCCCAGTGGGGGTTAGGGACTGAAGCTTTCTTT | CSAQWGLGTEAFF
TRBJ1-1 | NA | NA | 14 | TRBV7-8 | TGTGCCAGCAGCTTATCTTCAGTGAACACTGAAGCTTTCTTT | CASSLSSVNTEAFF
TRBJ1-1 | NA | NA | 14 | TRBV5-1 | TGCGCCAGCCGAGGGGGGGGCTTGAACACTGAAGCTTTCTTT | CASRGGGLNTEAFF
TRBJ1-1 | TRBD1 | NA | 14 | TRBV4-1 | TGCGCCAGCAGCCAAGACCGGGACAGGGGGAGAGCTTTCTTT | CASSQDRDRGRAFF
TRBJ1-1 | NA | few | 14 | TRBV5-1 | TGCGCCAGCAGCGTCCGAGGGTTGACGAGTGAAGCTTTCTTT | CASSVRGLTSEAFF
TRBJ2-3 | NA | NA | 14 | TRBV28 | TGTGCCAGCAGTCCGAGACACCGCACAGATACGCAGTATTTT | CASSPRHRTDTQYF
TRBJ1-5 | TRBD1 | few | 15 | TRBV7-8 | TGTGCCAGCAGCTTAGGCAGACAGGGTCAGGAGCCCCAGCATTTT | CASSLGRQGQEPQHF
TRBJ1-2 | NA | NA | 11 | TRBV3-1 | TGTGCCAGCAGCCAACAGGGTGGCTACACCTTC | CASSQQGGYTF
TRBJ1-3 | NA | NA | 13 | TRBV3-1 | TGTGCCAGCAGCCAATCGACAGCGGACACCATATATTTT | CASSQSTADTIYF
TRBJ2-1 | NA | many | 16 | TRBV6-5 | TGTGCCAGCAGTCCCCGGCCGGGAACTAGTGAGGGTGAGCAGTTCTTC | CASSPRPGTSEGEQFF
TRBJ2-5 | TRBD2 | few | 16 | TRBV6-2/TRBV6-3 | TGTGCCAGCAGTTACGTAGCGGGGGGCCCCCAAGAGACCCAGTACTTC | CASSYVAGGPQETQYF
TRBJ2-5 | NA | NA | 15 | TRBV7-3 | TGTGCCAGCAGCTTAGCGGGGGCTGCGAAAGAGACCCAGTACTTC | CASSLAGAAKETQYF
TRBJ2-2 | NA | few | 15 | TRBV5-1 | TGCGCCAGCAGCTTGGGGAACTACCTCACCGGGGAGCTGTTTTTT | CASSLGNYLTGELFF
TRBJ1-5 | NA | NA | 12 | TRBV24-1 | TGTGCCACCAGTGATTCGGGTCAGCCCCAGCATTTT | CATSDSGQPQHF
TRBJ2-3 | NA | NA | 14 | TRBV4-2 | TGTGCCAGCAGCCGAGGAAATACGTTAGATACGCAGTATTTT | CASSRGNTLDTQYF
TRBJ2-3 | NA | few | 13 | TRBV20-1 | TGCAGTGCAGACAAGAGTTTCACAGATACGCAGTATTTT | CSADKSFTDTQYF
TRBJ1-2 | TRBD1 | once | 15 | TRBV7-9 | TGTGCCAGCAGCTCCGGACAGGGGAGTTCAGATGGCTACACCTTC | CASSSGQGSSDGYTF
TRBJ1-4 | NA | NA | 14 | TRBV2 | TGTGCCAGCAAGTCGAGGACAGCGAATGAAAAACTGTTTTTT | CASKSRTANEKLFF
TRBJ1-2 | NA | few | 12 | TRBV12-3/TRBV12-4 | TGTGCCAGCAGTTTGAACCTCGAAGGGATCACCTTC | CASSLNLEGITF
TRBJ2-3 | TRBD2 | NA | 16 | TRBV7-3 | TGTGCCAGCAGCATTGGGGCTAGCGGGTTGTCAGATACGCAGTATTTT | CASSIGASGLSDTQYF
TRBJ1-5 | TRBD1 | many | 15 | TRBV5-6 | TGTGCCAGCAGCTTGGCCGGGACAGGGATACAGCCCCAGCATTTT | CASSLAGTGIQPQHF
TRBJ2-1 | NA | few | 15 | TRBV4-1 | TGCGCCAGCAGCCAAGATTTGGACGGCTACAATGAGCAGTTCTTC | CASSQDLDGYNEQFF
TRBJ2-4 | TRBD2 | NA | 15 | TRBV20-1 | TGCAGTGCAGTGACTAGCGGGAGGCAGAAAAACATTCAGTACTTC | CSAVTSGRQKNIQYF
TRBJ1-5 | TRBD1 | NA | 13 | TRBV12-3/TRBV12-4 | TGTGCCAGCAGTCGACAGGGTATGCAGCCCCAGCATTTT | CASSRQGMQPQHF
TRBJ1-1 | NA | few | 14 | TRBV27 | TGTGCCAGCAGTTGGGGGGCGGGGTCCTATGAAGCTTTCTTT | CASSWGAGSYEAFF
TRBJ2-3 | TRBD2 | few | 15 | TRBV5-6 | TGTGCCAGCAGTTTGAGCGGGGGCCGCACAGATACGCAGTATTTT | CASSLSGGRTDTQYF
TRBJ2-3 | NA | NA | 12 | TRBV3-1 | TGTGCCAGCAGCCAAGGGGCAGGTACGCAGTATTTT | CASSQGAGTQYF
TRBJ1-5 | NA | few | 14 | TRBV12-3/TRBV12-4 | TGTGCCAGCACCAAGACAGGTAGGGCTCAGCCCCAGCATTTT | CASTKTGRAQPQHF
TRBJ2-1 | TRBD2 | many | 15 | TRBV19 | TGTGCCAGTAGTATTGGACTAGCGGGAGTCGGTGAGCAGTTCTTC | CASSIGLAGVGEQFF
TRBJ2-3 | NA | many | 19 | TRBV28 | TGTGCCAGCAGTCCCCTAATCCTCCGAATACAGAAAAGCACAGATACGCAGTATTTT | CASSPLILRIQKSTDTQYF
TRBJ1-2 | NA | NA | 14 | TRBV27 | TGTGCCAGCAGTTTAAAGGGGGGGAACTATGGCTACACCTTC | CASSLKGGNYGYTF
TRBJ2-3 | TRBD2 | NA | 16 | TRBV15 | TGTGCCACCAGCAGGACTAGCAGATCTAGCACAGATACGCAGTATTTT | CATSRTSRSSTDTQYF
TRBJ1-3 | NA | NA | 12 | TRBV6-5 | TGTGCCAGCAAAGGCTCTGGAAACACCATATATTTT | CASKGSGNTIYF
TRBJ2-5 | TRBD2 | NA | 18 | TRBV3-1 | TGTGCCAGCAGCCAAGATCTTTCGGCGGGGCGGGAGATGGAGACCCAGTACTTC | CASSQDLSAGREMETQYF
TRBJ2-1 | NA | many | 15 | TRBV18 | TGTGCCAGCTCATTTGACGGGAGCTCCTACAATGAGCAGTTCTTC | CASSFDGSSYNEQFF
TRBJ2-3 | NA | NA | 12 | TRBV12-3/TRBV12-4 | TGTGCCAGCACCGAAGGGGAGGATACGCAGTATTTT | CASTEGEDTQYF
TRBJ1-2 | NA | few | 13 | TRBV6-5 | TGTGCCAGCAGTTACTCGAGAAGCTATGGCTACACCTTC | CASSYSRSYGYTF
TRBJ2-1 | TRBD2 | NA | 16 | TRBV14 | TGTGCCAGCAGCCACCTTCCTAGCGGGAGGGCCGATGAGCAGTTCTTC | CASSHLPSGRADEQFF
TRBJ1-3 | NA | NA | 12 | TRBV5-1 | TGCGCCAGCAGCCGGGCCGGGGACACCATATATTTT | CASSRAGDTIYF
TRBJ2-1 | TRBD2 | NA | 12 | TRBV30 | TGTGCCTGGGACCTAGCGGACCATGAGCAGTTCTTC | CAWDLADHEQFF
TRBJ2-5 | TRBD2 | NA | 15 | TRBV4-1 | TGCGCCAGCAGCCAAAGCCGGGACTACAAAGAGACCCAGTACTTC | CASSQSRDYKETQYF
TRBJ2-6 | TRBD1 | few | 16 | TRBV5-1 | TGCGCCAGCAGCTTCCTAGACAGGGTAGGGGCCAACGTCCTGACTTTC | CASSFLDRVGANVLTF
TRBJ1-5 | TRBD1 | NA | 15 | TRBV4-2 | TGTGCCAGCAGCCAAAAACAGGGGGCCGATCAGCCCCAGCATTTT | CASSQKQGADQPQHF
TRBJ1-5 | NA | NA | 16 | TRBV30 | TGTGCCTGGAGTTCACCGACAACTTATAGCAATCAGCCCCAGCATTTT | CAWSSPTTYSNQPQHF
TRBJ2-5 | NA | few | 16 | TRBV24-1 | TGTGCCACCAGTGGCCCTTCACCTGACAGCCAAGAGACCCAGTACTTC | CATSGPSPDSQETQYF
TRBJ1-3 | NA | many | 13 | TRBV5-6 | TGTGCCAGCAGCACGGGGGTTGGGGGCACCATATATTTT | CASSTGVGGTIYF
TRBJ2-2 | TRBD1 | NA | 16 | TRBV7-2 | TGTGCCAGCAGCTTTTGGGGACAGGGGGCCGCCGGGGAGCTGTTTTTT | CASSFWGQGAAGELFF
TRBJ2-1 | NA | many | 12 | TRBV10-3 | TGTGCCATCAGTGACCGAGGCAATGAGCAGTTCTTC | CAISDRGNEQFF
TRBJ1-4 | TRBD1 | NA | 15 | TRBV5-1 | TGCGCCAACAGTCTGACCGGGACAGCAAATGAAAAACTGTTTTTT | CANSLTGTANEKLFF
TRBJ1-1 | NA | NA | 12 | TRBV20-1 | TGCAGTGCTAAGGGAGGGAACACTGAAGCTTTCTTT | CSAKGGNTEAFF
TRBJ2-4 | TRBD1 | NA | 13 | TRBV5-1 | TGCGCCAGCCTCGGACAGGGGAAAAACATTCAGTACTTC | CASLGQGKNIQYF
TRBJ1-4 | NA | NA | 16 | TRBV7-8 | TGTGCCAGCAGCTCCTCTACGGTGCCGCAAGTAGAAAAACTGTTTTTT | CASSSSTVPQVEKLFF
TRBJ2-2 | NA | few | 11 | TRBV20-1 | TGCAGTGCCGCGGACAGCGGGGAGCTGTTTTTT | CSAADSGELFF
TRBJ2-3 | NA | NA | 14 | TRBV29-1 | TGCAGCGCTGGGCAGGGGACCGCTGGGGATACGCAGTATTTT | CSAGQGTAGDTQYF
TRBJ1-2 | NA | few | 18 | TRBV4-1 | TGCGCCAGCAGCCAAGATCTCGACGGAGGACTGGTCAACTATGGCTACACCTTC | CASSQDLDGGLVNYGYTF
TRBJ2-1 | TRBD1 | NA | 15 | TRBV5-1 | TGCGCCAGCAGCGCCTTCGACAGGGGACGCAATGAGCAGTTCTTC | CASSAFDRGRNEQFF
TRBJ2-2 | TRBD2 | few | 16 | TRBV5-6 | TGTGCCAGCAGCGGGGGACTAGCGGCGAACACCGGGGAGCTGTTTTTT | CASSGGLAANTGELFF